This T cell receptor beta chain appears in the sequencing data of a study of Graves' ophthalmopathy and Graves' hyperthyroidism. This clonotype was detected ten times or more. Its antigen remains unidentified. Study results and limitations: In blood appeared most of the expanded thyroid clonotypes whose frequency exceeded 0.001. Built on 13 signatures, a model told ophthalmopathy apart from stable hyperthyroidism with around 90% sensitivity and around 80% specificity. The study's model predicted ophthalmopathy progression at 70.59% sensitivity and about 72% specificity.

Between the trimmed V and J ends, which lost 4 bases and 2 bases, there was a span of 12 bases. This CDR3 is 16 amino acids long. Germline V gene lookup returns CDR1 LNHDA and CDR2 SQIVND (reference sequence). Using RNA transcripts, the TCR beta CDR3 regions were amplified. Amplification began with first-round RT-PCR using HTBI primers, then second-round multiplex PCR was performed. MiXCR, run by TCRdb on the multiplex PCR reads, gives a single entry per CDR3 protein. The sample consists of roughly 400,000 distinct CDR3 sequences, approximately 17% of them appearing once. The chain couples TRBV19 to TRBJ2-6; tentatively, D is TRBD1 (5 bases). The receptor was derived from an adult woman with stable Graves' hyperthyroidism. The specimen was peripheral blood. The CDR3 DNA reads as TGTGCCAGTAGTACTATCAGGGAAGCTGGGGCCAACGTCCTGACTTTC. It encodes CASSTIREAGANVLTF.